This T cell receptor (beta chain) was captured in a study of shared clonotypes between healthy human individuals. Looking at the study overall: The study used three CD4 naive, three CD4 memory, two CD8 naive and one CD8 memory plate per donor.

There are 20 residues in the CDR3. The germline V gene encodes CDR1 SGDLS and CDR2 YYNGEE. V shed 1 base, J shed 0 bases, and the junction held 14 bases outside the gene matches. CD8 cells regarded as naive lacked CD45RO, were positively chosen for CCR7, and omitted terminally differentiated effector memory CD45RA+ cells. An assay was performed, and its level was deep. Repertoires were generated with immunoSEQ multiplex PCR, while TCRdb's copy carries only in-frame clones and drops some. Of 1.5 million to 2.5 million clones in the sample, approximately 94% were seen once. The sequence came from a man aged 18-30 years in good health. The sequenced sample consisted of naive CD8+ T cells sorted from blood. This sequence joins TRBV9 and TRBJ2-1, with 9 bases matching TRBD2. In DNA form, the CDR3 reads TGTGCCAGCAGCGTAAATTCCGGGACTAGCCCACCGAGCTCCTACAATGAGCAGTTCTTC. Its translation: CASSVNSGTSPPSSYNEQFF.